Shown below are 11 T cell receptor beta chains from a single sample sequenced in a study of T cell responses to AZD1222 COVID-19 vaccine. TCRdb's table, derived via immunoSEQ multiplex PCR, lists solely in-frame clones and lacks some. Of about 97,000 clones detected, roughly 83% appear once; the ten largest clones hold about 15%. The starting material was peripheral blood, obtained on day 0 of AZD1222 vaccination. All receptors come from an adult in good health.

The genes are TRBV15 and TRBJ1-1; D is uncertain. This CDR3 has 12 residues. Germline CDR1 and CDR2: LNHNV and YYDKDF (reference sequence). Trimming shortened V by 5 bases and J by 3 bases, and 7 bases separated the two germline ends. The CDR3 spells CATSRTDTEAFF. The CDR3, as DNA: TGTGCCACCAGCCGAACGGACACTGAAGCTTTCTTT.

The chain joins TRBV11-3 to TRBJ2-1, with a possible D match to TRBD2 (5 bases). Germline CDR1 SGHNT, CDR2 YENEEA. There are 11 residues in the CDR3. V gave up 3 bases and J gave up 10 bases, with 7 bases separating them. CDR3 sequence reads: CASSFRGEQFF. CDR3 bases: TGTGCCAGCAGCTTCAGAGGGGAGCAGTTCTTC.

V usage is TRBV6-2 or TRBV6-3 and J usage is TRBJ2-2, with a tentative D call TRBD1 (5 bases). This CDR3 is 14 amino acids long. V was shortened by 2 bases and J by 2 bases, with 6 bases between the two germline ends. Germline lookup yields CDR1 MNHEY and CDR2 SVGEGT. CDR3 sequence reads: CASSYRGNTGELFF. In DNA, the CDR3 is TGTGCCAGCAGTTACAGGGGAAACACCGGGGAGCTGTTTTTT.

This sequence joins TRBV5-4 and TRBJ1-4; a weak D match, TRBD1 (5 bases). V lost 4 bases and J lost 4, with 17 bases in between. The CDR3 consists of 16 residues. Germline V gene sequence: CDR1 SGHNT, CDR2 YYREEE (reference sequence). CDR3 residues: CASSPDIFSGNEKLFF. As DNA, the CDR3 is TGTGCCAGCAGCCCGGACATCTTTTCGGGTAATGAAAAACTGTTTTTT.

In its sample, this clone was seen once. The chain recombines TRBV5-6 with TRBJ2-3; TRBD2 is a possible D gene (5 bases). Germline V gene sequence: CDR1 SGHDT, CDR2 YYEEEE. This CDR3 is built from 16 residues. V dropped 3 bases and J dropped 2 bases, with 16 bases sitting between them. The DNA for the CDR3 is TGTGCCAGCAGCTCTTCCTCAAGACTACTCACAGATACGCAGTATTTT. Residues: CASSSSSRLLTDTQYF.

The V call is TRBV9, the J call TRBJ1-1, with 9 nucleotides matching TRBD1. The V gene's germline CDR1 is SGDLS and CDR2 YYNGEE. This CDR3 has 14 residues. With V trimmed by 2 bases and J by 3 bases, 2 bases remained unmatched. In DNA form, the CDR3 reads TGTGCCAGCAGCGTGGGACAGGGTTACACTGAAGCTTTCTTT. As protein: CASSVGQGYTEAFF.

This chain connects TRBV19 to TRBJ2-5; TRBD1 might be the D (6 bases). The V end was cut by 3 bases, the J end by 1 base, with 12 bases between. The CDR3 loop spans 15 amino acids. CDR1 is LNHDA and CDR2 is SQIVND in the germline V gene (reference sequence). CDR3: CASSMRETGQETQYF. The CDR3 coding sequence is TGTGCCAGTAGTATGAGGGAGACAGGCCAAGAGACCCAGTACTTC.

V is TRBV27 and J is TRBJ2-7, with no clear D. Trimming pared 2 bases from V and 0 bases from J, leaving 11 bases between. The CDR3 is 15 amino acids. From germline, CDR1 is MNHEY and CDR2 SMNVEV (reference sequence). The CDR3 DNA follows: TGTGCCAGCAGTTTAAAGCACTCCCTCTCCTACGAGCAGTACTTC. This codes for CASSLKHSLSYEQYF.

The CDR3 bases are TGTGCCAGCAGTCGCCGGGACCGAACCTACGAGCAGTACTTC. Amino acids: CASSRRDRTYEQYF. The rearrangement joins TRBV6-6 to TRBJ2-7; D may be TRBD1 or TRBD2 (5 bases each). Germline V gene sequence: CDR1 MNHNY, CDR2 SVGAGI (reference sequence). The CDR3 sequence is 14 residues long. Trimming cost V 5 bases and J 2 bases, with 13 bases left between them.

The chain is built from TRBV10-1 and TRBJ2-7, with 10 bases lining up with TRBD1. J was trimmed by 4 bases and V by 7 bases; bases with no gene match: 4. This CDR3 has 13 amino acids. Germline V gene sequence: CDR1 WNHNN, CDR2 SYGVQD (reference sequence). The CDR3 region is CASKDRGRYEQYV. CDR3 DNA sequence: TGCGCCAGCAAGGACAGGGGGAGGTACGAGCAGTACGTC.

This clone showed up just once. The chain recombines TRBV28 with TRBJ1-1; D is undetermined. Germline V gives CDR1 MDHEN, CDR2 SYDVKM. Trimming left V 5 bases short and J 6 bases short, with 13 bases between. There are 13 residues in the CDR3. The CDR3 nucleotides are TGTGCCAGCAGTGAAGAAGTTCGCCCTGAAGCTTTCTTT. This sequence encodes CASSEEVRPEAFF.